This T cell receptor beta chain is drawn from a study of lymphopenia after photon versus proton radiotherapy. Overall study results and limits: Photon-treated patients lost naive T cells and TCR diversity; proton-treated stayed stable. Oligoclonal CD8+ Temra expansion after nadir drove photon patients' diversity drop. Better survival with proton therapy was suggested as possible, not demonstrated. A bigger post-nadir fall in TCR diversity correlated inversely with survival time in deceased patients.

Clones were read by immunoSEQ multiplex PCR, and TCRdb kept only the in-frame ones, dropping some. This sample yields approximately 45,000 clones, of which 85% are seen a single time; 2.2% belongs to the top ten. Concerning this clone: The antigen is not known.

Germline-derived CDR1 and CDR2 are SNHLY and FYNNEI. Trimming shortened V by 2 bases and J by 1 base, and 10 bases separated the two germline ends. The CDR3 has 15 amino acids. Specimen: peripheral blood, collected from a patient treated with photon-based radiotherapy. The TCR sequence derives from a man in his forties with gastric cancer. The rearrangement joins TRBV2 to TRBJ2-3, with a tentative D call TRBD2 (5 bases). DNA of the CDR3: TGTGCCAGCAGTGAAACCGGGGTTGGCACAGATACGCAGTATTTT. It encodes CASSETGVGTDTQYF.